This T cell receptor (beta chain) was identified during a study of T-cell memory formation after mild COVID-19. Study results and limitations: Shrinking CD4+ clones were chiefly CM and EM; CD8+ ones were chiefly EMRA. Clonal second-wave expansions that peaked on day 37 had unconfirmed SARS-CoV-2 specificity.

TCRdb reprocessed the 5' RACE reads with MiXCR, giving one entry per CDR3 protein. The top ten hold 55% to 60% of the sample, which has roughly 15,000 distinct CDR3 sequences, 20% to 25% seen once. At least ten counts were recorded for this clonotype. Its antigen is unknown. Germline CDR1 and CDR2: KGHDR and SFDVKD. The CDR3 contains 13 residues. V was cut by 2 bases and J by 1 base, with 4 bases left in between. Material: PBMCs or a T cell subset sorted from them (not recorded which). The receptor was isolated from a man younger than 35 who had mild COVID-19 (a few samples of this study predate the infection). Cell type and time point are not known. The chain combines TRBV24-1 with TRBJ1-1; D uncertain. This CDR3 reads CATSDWQNTEAFF. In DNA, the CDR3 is TGTGCCACCAGTGATTGGCAGAACACTGAAGCTTTCTTT.